This T cell receptor beta chain was captured in a study of early T cells in non-severe SARS-CoV-2 infection. TCRdb called the 5' RACE reads again in MiXCR, with one record for every CDR3 protein. The profile shows under 85,000 distinct CDR3 sequences, about an eighth of them singletons. The CDR3 consists of 13 residues. Trimming removed 0 bases from V and 5 bases from J, with 10 bases in between. Germline lookup yields CDR1 GTSNPN and CDR2 SVGIG (reference sequence). This clonotype was seen a few times. Sequencing used whole blood, obtained at baseline. The sequence was collected from an adult who was a healthcare worker with PCR-confirmed SARS-CoV-2 infection or an uninfected control (not recorded which). V gene TRBV30 combines with J gene TRBJ2-5; D not resolved. The CDR3 DNA reads TGTGCCTGGAGTGTACGAGGAGCGGAGACCCAGTACTTC. Translation gives CAWSVRGAETQYF.